These 20 T cell receptor beta chains were all obtained from the same sample, sequenced in a study of shared clonotypes between healthy human individuals. Libraries were prepared by immunoSEQ multiplex PCR; TCRdb keeps only in-frame clonotypes and omits some of them. This sample has about 1.1 million clones, with 75% to 80% found just once. Sequenced input: memory CD4+ T cells from PBMCs. Described subset: CD45RA-negative fraction. Source of these receptors: a man aged 18 to 30 in good health. Some clones in this sample may be carry-over from other donors' samples.

V usage is TRBV6-5 and J usage is TRBJ2-7, with 7 bases fitting TRBD1. The CDR3 has 15 amino acids. The ends lost 4 bases at V and 1 base at J; junction bases unmatched: 7. Germline V gene lookup returns CDR1 MNHEY and CDR2 SVGAGI. In DNA form, the CDR3 reads TGTGCCAGCAGTTTCCGCCGGGACAGTTCCTACGAGCAGTACTTC. It translates to CASSFRRDSSYEQYF.

This clone was observed a few times. The same CDR3 is also encoded by other DNA sequences in this sample. The chain combines TRBV5-6 with TRBJ1-2; no clear D gene. CDR1 and CDR2 (germline): SGHDT, YYEEEE. The CDR3 contains 11 residues. Deletions cut 0 bases from V and 8 bases from J, with 5 bases between. The CDR3 bases are TGTGCCAGCAGCTTGGCGGGGGGCTACACCTTC. This translates into CASSLAGGYTF.

Here the CDR3 DNA reads TGTGCCAGCAGCGTACGGGGGAGTGGCGCCGGGGAGCTGTTTTTT. The encoded protein is CASSVRGSGAGELFF. The chain recombines TRBV9 with TRBJ2-2, with D possibly being TRBD2 (6 bases). Germline V CDR1 and CDR2: SGDLS, YYNGEE. Trimming left V 1 base short and J 6 bases short, with 13 bases between. The CDR3 has 15 residues.

The V and J genes are TRBV7-6 and TRBJ2-7; D is uncertain. V dropped 5 bases and J dropped 7 bases, with 15 bases sitting between them. The germline V gene has CDR1 SGHVS and CDR2 FNYEAQ. The CDR3 loop spans 13 amino acids. CDR3 DNA sequence: TGTGCCAGCAGCCCCTCACTGACGCAAGAGCAGTACTTC. Translated: CASSPSLTQEQYF. Full variable domain (remainder filled in from reference TRBV7-6 and TRBJ2-7): GAGVSQSPRYKVTKRGQDVALRCDPISGHVSLYWYRQALGQGPEFLTYFNYEAQQDKSGLPNDRFSAERPEGSISTLTIQRTEQRDSAMYRCASSPSLTQEQYFGPGTRLTVT.

V gene TRBV5-1 combines with J gene TRBJ2-3; D not certain. V lost 7 bases and J lost 1, with 13 bases in between. The CDR3 sequence is 14 residues long. Germline-derived CDR1 and CDR2 are SGHRS and YFSETQ. The chain's CDR3 is CASQMLGGTDTQYF. In DNA form, the CDR3 reads TGCGCCAGCCAGATGCTCGGCGGCACAGATACGCAGTATTTT. Full variable domain (outside the CDR3, taken from reference TRBV5-1 and TRBJ2-3): KAGVTQTPRYLIKTRGQQVTLSCSPISGHRSVSWYQQTPGQGLQFLFEYFSETQRNKGNFPGRFSGRQFSNSRSEMNVSTLELGDSALYLCASQMLGGTDTQYFGPGTRLTVL.

J is TRBJ1-5 and V is TRBV4-1; no definite D call. Germline CDR1 is MGHRA and CDR2 is YSYEKL. The V and J ends lost 1 base and 7 bases respectively, with 8 bases between them. The CDR3 is 13 amino acids. In nucleotides, the CDR3 is TGCGCCAGCAGCCAAGTCCCGGGACAGCCCCAGCATTTT. Translating gives CASSQVPGQPQHF.

This chain connects TRBV27 to TRBJ2-7; D is uncertain. V was shortened by 0 bases and J by 2 bases, with 8 bases between the two germline ends. Germline lookup yields CDR1 MNHEY and CDR2 SMNVEV (reference sequence). The CDR3 spans 14 residues. DNA of the CDR3: TGTGCCAGCAGTTTATCTGGGCCAACCTACGAGCAGTACTTC. Its protein is CASSLSGPTYEQYF.

The chain combines TRBV7-2 with TRBJ2-6, with a weak D call TRBD1 (6 bases). This CDR3 spans 16 amino acids. Per the germline V gene, CDR1 is SGHTA and CDR2 is FQGNSA. V was shortened by 3 bases and J by 0 bases, with 9 bases between the two germline ends. CDR3 loop: CASSLWTASGANVLTF. DNA of the CDR3: TGTGCCAGCAGCTTGTGGACAGCCTCTGGGGCCAACGTCCTGACTTTC. Based on the CDR3 plus reference TRBV7-2 and TRBJ2-6, the full variable domain is GAGVSQSPSNKVTEKGKDVELRCDPISGHTALYWYRQSLGQGLEFLIYFQGNSAPDKSGLPSDRFSAERTGGSVSTLTIQRTQQEDSAVYLCASSLWTASGANVLTFGAGSRLTVL.

This rearrangement joins TRBV4-2 to TRBJ2-1; 13 nucleotides align to TRBD2. Germline V gives CDR1 LGHNA, CDR2 YNFKEQ. Trimming cost V 5 bases and J 0 bases; bases outside gene matches: 7. CDR3 length equals 18 residues. The CDR3 DNA reads as TGTGCCAGCAGCGGACTAGCGGGAGTGCCCGGCTCCTACAATGAGCAGTTCTTC. This gives the protein CASSGLAGVPGSYNEQFF.

V is TRBV6-5 and J is TRBJ1-1, with D hard to call. Germline V CDR1 and CDR2: MNHEY, SVGAGI. Deletions cut 7 bases from V and 1 base from J, with 10 bases between. The CDR3 is 13 amino acids. CDR3 sequence reads: CASTPSANTEAFF. The CDR3 region has the DNA TGTGCCAGCACCCCGTCTGCGAACACTGAAGCTTTCTTT.

The chain combines TRBV5-6 with TRBJ1-2; TRBD1 matches at 12 bases. Trimming at V came to 4 bases and at J to 3 bases, leaving 4 bases not matched to a gene. This CDR3 comprises 15 residues. Germline V gene data show CDR1 as SGHDT and CDR2 as YYEEEE. CDR3 region: CASSRGQGAYYGYTF. The CDR3 DNA reads TGTGCCAGCAGCAGGGGACAGGGGGCATACTATGGCTACACCTTC.

This clone was seen ten or more times. The gene calls are TRBV14 and TRBJ1-2; D perhaps matches TRBD1 (5 bases). Trimming took 2 bases from V and 8 from J, leaving 12 bases between them. The CDR3 runs to 13 residues. Germline CDR1 SGHDN, CDR2 FVKESK. CDR3 coding DNA: TGTGCCAGCAGCCAAACCCCGGGGCTCGGCTACACCTTC. Protein product: CASSQTPGLGYTF.

In nucleotides, the CDR3 is TGTGCCAGCAACGATAGGGGGCTAGCGGGATGTAGGAACGAGCAGTACTTC. Translated, it gives CASNDRGLAGCRNEQYF. The V gene is TRBV21-1, the J gene TRBJ2-7; the table's D call, TRBD2, has no DNA check behind it. TRBV21-1 constitutes a pseudogene. CDR3 length: 17 residues.

This chain uses TRBV5-1 with TRBJ2-7; 7 nucleotides match TRBD1. There are 14 residues in the CDR3. The ends lost 4 bases at V and 2 bases at J; junction bases unmatched: 6. Germline-derived CDR1 and CDR2 are SGHRS and YFSETQ. CDR3 protein: CASSGTGDTYEQYF. CDR3 DNA sequence: TGCGCCAGCAGCGGAACAGGGGACACCTACGAGCAGTACTTC.

This clone was counted once. This chain connects TRBV11-2 to TRBJ2-3, with D possibly being TRBD1 (6 bases). Germline lookup yields CDR1 SGHAT and CDR2 FQNNGV. The V gene lost 5 bases and the J gene lost 9 bases, with 18 bases spanning the gap. This CDR3 comprises 14 residues. The CDR3 sequence is CASSPVALRGTQYF. The CDR3 DNA sequence: TGTGCCAGCAGCCCCGTGGCCCTAAGGGGGACGCAGTATTTT.

This clone was seen once. The V and J genes are TRBV5-1 and TRBJ2-3, with no clear D. The germline V and J ends were trimmed by 2 bases and 4 bases, with 17 bases remaining between them. The germline V gene has CDR1 SGHRS and CDR2 YFSETQ. The CDR3 spans 16 residues. The DNA for the CDR3 is TGCGCCAGCAGCTTAAACTCTCCAGGACGGGCAGATACGCAGTATTTT. Amino acids: CASSLNSPGRADTQYF.

The gene calls are TRBV28 and TRBJ1-5, with D possibly TRBD1 on 5 matching bases. Trimming removed 4 bases at V and 2 bases at J, with 12 bases between. Germline V lookup: CDR1 MDHEN, CDR2 SYDVKM. This CDR3 has 15 amino acids. The DNA for the CDR3 is TGTGCCAGCAGTTACGGGGGTGCGGGCAATCAGCCCCAGCATTTT. Encoded protein: CASSYGGAGNQPQHF.

The chain is built from TRBV28 and TRBJ2-7; D is perhaps TRBD2 (6 bases). V was cut by 8 bases and J by 2 bases, with 7 bases left in between. Germline V lookup: CDR1 MDHEN, CDR2 SYDVKM. The CDR3 loop spans 11 amino acids. CDR3 in amino acids: CASRRAYEQYF. CDR3 in DNA: TGTGCCAGCCGGAGGGCCTACGAGCAGTACTTC.

This clone appeared once. The gene calls are TRBV28 and TRBJ1-1; D may be TRBD1 (5 bases). Trimming shortened V by 5 bases and J by 5 bases, and 15 bases separated the two germline ends. Germline V gene data show CDR1 as MDHEN and CDR2 as SYDVKM. The CDR3 has 14 residues. CDR3 region: CASSLTDRETEAFF. CDR3 DNA sequence: TGTGCCAGCAGTCTGACAGATCGGGAGACTGAAGCTTTCTTT.

Comments on this clone: The same CDR3 is also encoded by other DNA sequences in this sample. The chain has TRBV5-6 and TRBJ2-1; D ambiguous. Trimming pared 2 bases from V and 1 base from J, leaving 7 bases between. The CDR3 consists of 14 residues. In germline, CDR1 is SGHDT, CDR2 YYEEEE. This chain's CDR3 is CASSFGTSYNEQFF. CDR3 in DNA: TGTGCCAGCAGCTTTGGAACTTCCTACAATGAGCAGTTCTTC.